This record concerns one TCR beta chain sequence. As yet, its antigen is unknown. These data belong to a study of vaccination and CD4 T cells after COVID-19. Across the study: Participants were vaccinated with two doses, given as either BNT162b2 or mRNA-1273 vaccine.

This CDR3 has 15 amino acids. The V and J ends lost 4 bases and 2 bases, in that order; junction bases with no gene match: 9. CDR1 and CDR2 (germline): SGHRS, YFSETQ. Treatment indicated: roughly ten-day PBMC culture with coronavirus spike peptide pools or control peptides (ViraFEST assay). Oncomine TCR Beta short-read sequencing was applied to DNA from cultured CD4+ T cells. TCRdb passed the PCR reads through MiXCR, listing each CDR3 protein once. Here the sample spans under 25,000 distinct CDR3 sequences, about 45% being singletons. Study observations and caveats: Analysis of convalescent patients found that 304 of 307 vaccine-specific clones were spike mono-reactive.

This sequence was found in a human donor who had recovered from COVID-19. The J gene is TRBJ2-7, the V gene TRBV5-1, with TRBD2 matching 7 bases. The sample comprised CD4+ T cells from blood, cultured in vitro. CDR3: CASSRGGTGAYEQYF. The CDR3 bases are TGCGCCAGCAGCAGGGGAGGGACGGGGGCCTACGAGCAGTACTTC.